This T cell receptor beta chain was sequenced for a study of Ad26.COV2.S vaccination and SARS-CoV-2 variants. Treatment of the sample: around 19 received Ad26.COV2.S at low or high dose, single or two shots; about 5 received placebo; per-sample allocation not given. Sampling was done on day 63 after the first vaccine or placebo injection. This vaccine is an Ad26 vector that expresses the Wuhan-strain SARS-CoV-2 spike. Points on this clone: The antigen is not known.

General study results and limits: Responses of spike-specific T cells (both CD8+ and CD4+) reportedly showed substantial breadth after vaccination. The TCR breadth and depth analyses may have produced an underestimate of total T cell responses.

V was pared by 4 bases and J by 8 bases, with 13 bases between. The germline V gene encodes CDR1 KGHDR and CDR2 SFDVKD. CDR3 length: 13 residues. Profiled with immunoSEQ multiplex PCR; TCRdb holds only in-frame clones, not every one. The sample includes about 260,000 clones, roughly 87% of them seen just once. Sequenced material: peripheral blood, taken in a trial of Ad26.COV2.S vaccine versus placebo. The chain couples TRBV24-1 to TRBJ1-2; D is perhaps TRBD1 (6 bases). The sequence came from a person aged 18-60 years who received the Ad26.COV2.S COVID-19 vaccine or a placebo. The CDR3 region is CATSDNRAQGYTF. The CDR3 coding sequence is TGTGCCACCAGTGACAACAGGGCCCAAGGCTACACCTTC.